This T cell receptor beta chain emerged from a study of T-cell reconstitution after alpha-beta-depleted transplantation in children. Germline CDR1 reads SEHNR; CDR2 reads FQNEAQ (reference sequence). V was clipped by 4 bases and J by 13 bases; unmatched bases: 6. This CDR3 has 11 amino acids. During its preparation, the TCRbeta library received unique molecular identifiers. Via MiXCR, TCRdb re-called the PCR reads, giving one row per CDR3 protein. The sample contains 450,000 to 500,000 distinct CDR3 sequences, around 13% of which appear only once. This clonotype has just a few counts. The source material was PBMCs from the stem cell graft donor, sampled from the stem cell graft. This receptor was identified in a human donor who donated a stem cell graft to a child with combined immunodeficiency. This chain joins TRBV7-9 and TRBJ1-2, with 7 bases aligning to TRBD1. The CDR3 here is CASSSGDSPTF. The CDR3, as DNA: TGTGCCAGCAGCTCCGGGGACAGTCCCACCTTC.